This T cell receptor (beta chain) was observed in a study of lymphopenia after photon versus proton radiotherapy. Worth noting for this clone: The antigen is undetermined.

This CDR3 spans 14 amino acids. Germline CDR1 reads SGDLS; CDR2 reads YYNGEE. V dropped 3 bases and J dropped 7; count of bases not matched to a gene: 5. Study results and limitations: Authors raise, but do not show, better survival with proton therapy. Proton therapy kept repertoires fairly stable, unlike photons, which gained effector/memory cells.

Sequenced by immunoSEQ multiplex PCR; TCRdb stores in-frame clones only, minus some. The data show tens of thousands of clones, 85% to 90% seen once. The sample here was peripheral blood, taken from a patient treated with photon-based radiotherapy. The V call is TRBV9, the J call TRBJ1-2; 11 bases map to TRBD1. The TCR sequence derives from a man aged 35-49 years with gastric cancer. CDR3 amino acids: CASSAGTGGGGYTF. CDR3 coding DNA: TGTGCCAGCAGCGCCGGGACAGGGGGGGGTGGCTACACCTTC.